These 27 T cell receptor beta chains were sequenced from one sample in a study of cytomegalovirus exposure and HLA in healthy donors. Primers: 60 Vbeta forward and 13 Jbeta reverse. The method was immunoSEQ multiplex PCR; TCRdb's version includes in-frame clones alone and lacks a portion of them. The sample records around 120,000 clones, around 80% being singletons. The sample consisted of PBMCs. The receptors here all came from a man in his forties or fifties in good health and CMV-seronegative.

This clone has more than one count but fewer than ten. This chain uses TRBV29-1 with TRBJ1-5; 8 positions match TRBD1. J gave up 6 bases and V 7 bases, and 8 bases lay outside the gene matches. This CDR3 has 13 residues. In germline, CDR1 is SQVTM, CDR2 ANQGSEA. The CDR3 is CSGGQGPGQPQHF. The CDR3 coding sequence is TGCAGCGGCGGACAGGGTCCAGGTCAGCCCCAGCATTTT.

The chain uses TRBV7-9 and TRBJ1-1; a weak D match, TRBD1 (6 bases). The CDR3 length is 15 residues. The germline V gene encodes CDR1 SEHNR and CDR2 FQNEAQ (reference sequence). V was shortened by 5 bases and J by 4 bases, with 17 bases between the two germline ends. The CDR3 reads CASSPAQGLGTEAFF. CDR3 in DNA: TGTGCCAGCAGCCCCGCACAGGGTTTGGGCACTGAAGCTTTCTTT. The complete variable domain, with remaining parts taken from reference TRBV7-9 and TRBJ1-1, reads DTGVSQNPRHKITKRGQNVTFRCDPISEHNRLYWYRQTLGQGPEFLTYFQNEAQLEKSRLLSDRFSAERPKGSFSTLEIQRTEQGDSAMYLCASSPAQGLGTEAFFGQGTRLTVV.

The chain uses TRBV7-9 and TRBJ1-1; 8 positions agree with TRBD1. CDR3 size: 14 residues. Losses at the gene ends were 3 bases for V and 5 bases for J; bases not matched to a gene: 5. Germline V gene lookup returns CDR1 SEHNR and CDR2 FQNEAQ (reference sequence). As DNA, the CDR3 is TGTGCCAGCAGCTTCTACAGGGGGGCGACTGAAGCTTTCTTT. Protein product: CASSFYRGATEAFF.

This chain links TRBV19 with TRBJ1-4; the match to TRBD1 covers 8 bases. Germline CDR1 and CDR2: LNHDA and SQIVND (reference sequence). The CDR3 totals 15 residues. Trimming cost V 8 bases and J 7 bases; bases outside gene matches: 12. In nucleotides, the CDR3 is TGTGCCAGTCGCCCGCGACAGGGGCTGAGTGAAAAACTGTTTTTT. Its translation is CASRPRQGLSEKLFF.

The rearrangement links TRBV29-1 to TRBJ1-2, with a weak D call TRBD1 (5 bases). V gave up 3 bases and J gave up 8 bases, with 25 bases separating them. The CDR3 runs to 16 residues. Germline CDR1 and CDR2: SQVTM and ANQGSEA. The DNA of the CDR3 is TGCAGCGTTGAGGAAAATCTCGGGGGACTGATGGGGGGCTACACCTTC. This sequence encodes CSVEENLGGLMGGYTF.

This sequence joins TRBV30 and TRBJ2-2; 9 bases map to TRBD1. The CDR3 runs 15 residues. Germline assignment: CDR1 GTSNPN and CDR2 SVGIG (reference sequence). V lost 0 bases to trimming and J lost 4 bases; unmatched junction nucleotides: 3. The chain's CDR3 is CAWSVVGQGTGELFF. The CDR3 DNA reads TGTGCCTGGAGTGTAGTGGGACAGGGCACCGGGGAGCTGTTTTTT.

CDR3 coding DNA: TGTGCCAGTAGTATTGCAGGGGGCAGCGAGCAGTACTTC. Translating gives CASSIAGGSEQYF. The V and J genes are TRBV19 and TRBJ2-7; 8 bases are a match to TRBD1. This CDR3 region has 13 residues. The ends lost 3 bases at V and 6 bases at J; junction bases unmatched: 4. Germline loops: CDR1 LNHDA, CDR2 SQIVND (reference sequence).

The table lists this clone with a few counts. This chain joins TRBV5-1 and TRBJ2-3; 12 bases are shared with TRBD2. J gave up 2 bases and V 3 bases, and 4 bases lay outside the gene matches. Germline V gives CDR1 SGHRS, CDR2 YFSETQ. The length of the CDR3 is 16 residues. In DNA, the CDR3 is TGCGCCAGCAGCTCTGGACTAGCGGGGCCCACAGATACGCAGTATTTT. It yields the protein CASSSGLAGPTDTQYF.

The CDR3, as DNA: TGTGCCAGCAGTTACGGGACTCCCGTTTACAATGAGCAGTTCTTC. Translating gives CASSYGTPVYNEQFF. The J gene is TRBJ2-1, the V gene TRBV6-5, with D perhaps TRBD2 (6 bases). CDR1 and CDR2 (germline): MNHEY, SVGAGI. The CDR3 is 15 residues long. V lost 2 bases and J lost 4, with 12 bases in between.

The rearrangement uses TRBV5-1 and TRBJ2-7; TRBD2 matches at 9 bases. The germline V gene encodes CDR1 SGHRS and CDR2 YFSETQ. CDR3 length: 16 residues. The V gene end was trimmed by 4 bases and the J gene end by 0 bases; junction bases not matched to a gene: 8. The CDR3 reads CASSPIAGVSSYEQYF. The CDR3 nucleotides read TGCGCCAGCAGCCCGATAGCGGGGGTGAGCTCCTACGAGCAGTACTTC. Filled out from reference TRBV5-1 and TRBJ2-7, the complete variable domain reads KAGVTQTPRYLIKTRGQQVTLSCSPISGHRSVSWYQQTPGQGLQFLFEYFSETQRNKGNFPGRFSGRQFSNSRSEMNVSTLELGDSALYLCASSPIAGVSSYEQYFGPGTRLTVT.

CDR3 residues: CASSQSRTGVDYGYTF. The CDR3, as DNA: TGTGCCAGCAGCCAATCCCGGACAGGGGTCGACTATGGCTACACCTTC. The genes are TRBV14 and TRBJ1-2, with 9 nucleotides matching TRBD1. The trim removed 2 bases at V and 3 bases at J, leaving 7 bases unmatched. Germline V gene data show CDR1 as SGHDN and CDR2 as FVKESK. CDR3 length: 16 residues.

CDR3 sequence reads: CASKILQGMKTGELFF. The CDR3 nucleotides read TGTGCCAGCAAGATTCTGCAGGGGATGAAAACCGGGGAGCTGTTTTTT. The rearrangement links TRBV2 to TRBJ2-2; D is possibly TRBD1 (6 bases). The germline V gene encodes CDR1 SNHLY and CDR2 FYNNEI. The length of the CDR3 is 16 residues. The V and J ends lost 7 bases and 5 bases respectively, with 20 bases between them.

On this clone itself: The sample holds other DNA sequences that translate to the same CDR3. The rearrangement joins TRBV5-1 to TRBJ2-2, with D perhaps TRBD2 (6 bases). V was pared by 0 bases and J by 3 bases, with 9 bases between. The germline CDR1 and CDR2 sequences are SGHRS and YFSETQ. This CDR3 region has 15 residues. The CDR3 reads CASSLGLADTGELFF. The CDR3 DNA reads as TGCGCCAGCAGCTTGGGGTTAGCGGACACCGGGGAGCTGTTTTTT.

This clone was recorded a few times. The V gene is TRBV4-1, the J gene TRBJ1-1, with a tentative D call TRBD1 (5 bases). Germline V gene lookup returns CDR1 MGHRA and CDR2 YSYEKL. CDR3 size: 15 residues. The germline V and J ends were trimmed by 4 bases and 6 bases, with 18 bases remaining between them. CDR3 in amino acids: CASSRLVGQGSEAFF. In DNA form, the CDR3 reads TGCGCCAGCAGCCGCCTTGTGGGGCAGGGCTCTGAAGCTTTCTTT.

This chain links TRBV6-5 with TRBJ1-5; possibly TRBD1 for D (5 bases). Germline V gene sequence: CDR1 MNHEY, CDR2 SVGAGI. The CDR3 is 16 residues long. The ends were cut back, 2 bases at V and 6 bases at J, with 17 bases in the middle. CDR3 sequence reads: CASSYRGGADGQPQHF. In DNA, the CDR3 is TGTGCCAGCAGTTACCGGGGAGGGGCGGACGGTCAGCCCCAGCATTTT.

This clone was seen a handful of times. V and J are TRBV18 and TRBJ2-7, with 8 bases identical to TRBD1. V lost 4 bases, J lost 3 bases, and 8 bases stayed unmatched. From germline, CDR1 is KGHSH and CDR2 LQKENI. The CDR3 runs to 15 residues. CDR3 in amino acids: CASSLTGQGDYEQYF. Written as DNA, the CDR3 is TGTGCCAGCTCACTTACCGGACAGGGAGACTACGAGCAGTACTTC. Full variable domain (rest looked up from reference TRBV18 and TRBJ2-7): NAGVMQNPRHLVRRRGQEARLRCSPMKGHSHVYWYRQLPEEGLKFMVYLQKENIIDESGMPKERFSAEFPKEGPSILRIQQVVRGDSAAYFCASSLTGQGDYEQYFGPGTRLTVT.

J is TRBJ2-7 and V is TRBV19, with TRBD2 identical over 7 bases. Germline values: CDR1 LNHDA, CDR2 SQIVND (reference sequence). This CDR3 has 15 amino acids. Trimming removed 5 bases from V and 6 bases from J; junction bases left unmatched: 13. CDR3 coding DNA: TGTGCCAGTAGTGGGACCGGGGGGACCGTCGCCGAGCAGTACTTC. Residues: CASSGTGGTVAEQYF. Full variable domain (outside the CDR3, taken from reference TRBV19 and TRBJ2-7): DGGITQSPKYLFRKEGQNVTLSCEQNLNHDAMYWYRQDPGQGLRLIYYSQIVNDFQKGDIAEGYSVSREKKESFPLTVTSAQKNPTAFYLCASSGTGGTVAEQYFGPGTRLTVT.

This CDR3 reads CASSQGSGRTGELFF. CDR3 in DNA: TGCGCCAGCAGCCAAGGGTCAGGGAGGACCGGGGAGCTGTTTTTT. The chain joins TRBV4-1 to TRBJ2-2; perhaps TRBD2 as D (6 bases). Trimming shortened V by 1 base and J by 5 bases, and 11 bases separated the two germline ends. This CDR3 is 15 amino acids long. CDR1 is MGHRA, CDR2 YSYEKL, per germline.

V and J are TRBV5-4 and TRBJ1-2; D gene uncertain. The CDR3 totals 15 residues. Germline CDR1 SGHNT, CDR2 YYREEE (reference sequence). The V end was cut by 3 bases, the J end by 2 bases, with 14 bases between. The CDR3 nucleotides read TGTGCCAGCAGCTCCCCCGAGAGGGCAAACTATGGCTACACCTTC. It encodes CASSSPERANYGYTF.

This rearrangement joins TRBV29-1 to TRBJ2-7; 10 bases are a match to TRBD1. The CDR3 runs 12 residues. Germline values: CDR1 SQVTM, CDR2 ANQGSEA. Trimming at V came to 6 bases and at J to 6 bases, leaving 5 bases not matched to a gene. The CDR3, as DNA: TGCAGCGTGGGACAGGGGTGGAGCGAGCAGTACTTC. This codes for CSVGQGWSEQYF.

Details on this clone: A read error may account for a junction end that differs from germline. Other nucleotide sequences from this sample produce the same CDR3. This chain connects TRBV4-1 to TRBJ2-3; 8 bases are a match to TRBD2. The CDR3 loop spans 14 amino acids. Germline CDR1 and CDR2: MGHRA and YSYEKL. In nucleotides, the CDR3 is TGTGCCAGCAGCCAAGGACTAGCAGAAGATACGCAGTATTTT. Residues: CASSQGLAEDTQYF.

The chain employs TRBV2 and TRBJ2-5, with 9 nucleotides matching TRBD1. TRBJ2-7 explains the end of the DNA better; the J call may be wrong. CDR1 is SNHLY, CDR2 FYNNEI, per germline. The CDR3 extends over 13 amino acids. In DNA, the CDR3 is TGTGCCACCCGATGGACAGGGGCCATCGAGCAGTACTTC. It specifies CATRWTGAIEQYF.

Details on this clone: The same CDR3 also results from other DNA sequences found in this sample. The chain carries TRBV5-4 and TRBJ1-5, with 7 bases fitting TRBD1. V shed 0 bases and J 4 bases; nucleotides not matched to a gene: 4. The CDR3 has 15 residues. The germline V gene has CDR1 SGHNT and CDR2 YYREEE (reference sequence). CDR3 nucleotide sequence: TGTGCCAGCAGCTTGGCCCCAGGGGGTAATCAGCCCCAGCATTTT. Protein product: CASSLAPGGNQPQHF.

The chain joins TRBV13 to TRBJ2-5, with a possible D match to TRBD1 (5 bases). Trimming shortened V by 1 base and J by 2 bases, and 11 bases separated the two germline ends. There are 15 residues in the CDR3. Looked up from germline, CDR1 is PRHDT and CDR2 is FYEKMQ (reference sequence). In nucleotides, the CDR3 is TGTGCCAGCAGCTTAGATGTAACAGGACAAGAGACCCAGTACTTC. Protein sequence: CASSLDVTGQETQYF.

The rearrangement uses TRBV5-1 and TRBJ2-1; tentatively, D is TRBD1 (6 bases). CDR3 length: 15 amino acids. Germline CDR1 reads SGHRS; CDR2 reads YFSETQ. Deletions cut 0 bases from V and 6 bases from J, with 13 bases between. As DNA, the CDR3 is TGCGCCAGCAGCTTGGGGGACAACTCGGTCAATGAGCAGTTCTTC. Residues: CASSLGDNSVNEQFF.

This chain uses TRBV5-4 with TRBJ1-2; D unclear. This CDR3 comprises 12 residues. The germline gives CDR1 SGHNT, CDR2 YYREEE (reference sequence). V gave up 2 bases and J gave up 6 bases, with 8 bases separating them. In DNA form, the CDR3 reads TGTGCCAGCAGCTTAACGGGGAATGGCTACACCTTC. This sequence encodes CASSLTGNGYTF.

The chain is built from TRBV6-4 and TRBJ2-3; 10 bases agree with TRBD2. The CDR3 extends over 15 amino acids. The V gene end was trimmed by 2 bases and the J gene end by 4 bases; junction bases not matched to a gene: 3. CDR1 MRHNA and CDR2 SNTAGT come from the germline V gene. The CDR3 DNA follows: TGTGCCAGCAGTGACAGCGGGGGGGCTGCAGATACGCAGTATTTT. Translation gives CASSDSGGAADTQYF.